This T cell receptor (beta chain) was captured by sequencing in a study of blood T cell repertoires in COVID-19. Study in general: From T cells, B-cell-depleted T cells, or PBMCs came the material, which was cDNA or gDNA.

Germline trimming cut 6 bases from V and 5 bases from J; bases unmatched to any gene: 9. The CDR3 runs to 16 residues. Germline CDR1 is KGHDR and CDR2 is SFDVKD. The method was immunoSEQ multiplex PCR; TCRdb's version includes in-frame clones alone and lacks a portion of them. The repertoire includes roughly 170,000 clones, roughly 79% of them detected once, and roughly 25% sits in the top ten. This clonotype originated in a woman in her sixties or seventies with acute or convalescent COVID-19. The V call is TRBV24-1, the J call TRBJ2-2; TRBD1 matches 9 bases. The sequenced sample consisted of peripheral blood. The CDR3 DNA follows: TGTGCCACCAGTTTGACCGGGACAGGGAGGACCGGGGAGCTGTTTTTT. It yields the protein CATSLTGTGRTGELFF.